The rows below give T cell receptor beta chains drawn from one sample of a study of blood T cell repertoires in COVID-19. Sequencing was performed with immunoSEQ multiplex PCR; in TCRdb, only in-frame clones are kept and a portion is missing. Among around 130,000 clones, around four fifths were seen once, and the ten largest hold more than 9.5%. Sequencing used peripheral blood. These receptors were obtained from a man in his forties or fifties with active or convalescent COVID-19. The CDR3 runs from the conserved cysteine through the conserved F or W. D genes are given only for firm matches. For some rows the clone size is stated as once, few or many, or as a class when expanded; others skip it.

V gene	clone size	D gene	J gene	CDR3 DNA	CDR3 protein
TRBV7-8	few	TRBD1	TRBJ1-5	TGTGCCAGCAGCTTAGTTGCGACAGGGGGCTGGAGTGGCAATCAGCCCCAGCATTTT	CASSLVATGGWSGNQPQHF
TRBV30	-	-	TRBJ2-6	TGTGCCTGGAGTCTACAGGATGGGGCCAACGTCCTGACTTTC	CAWSLQDGANVLTF
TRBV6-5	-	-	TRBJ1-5	TGTGCCAGCATGGAACAGAGTGGTCAGCCCCAGCATTTT	CASMEQSGQPQHF
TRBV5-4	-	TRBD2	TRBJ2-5	TGTGCCAGCAGCCTCGGTAGCGGGGGGGCAGGAGGAGAGACCCAGTACTTC	CASSLGSGGAGGETQYF
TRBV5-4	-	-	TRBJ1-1	TGTGCCAGCAGTTCGCCGGGACAAAACTCGGTCATAGCTGAAGCTTTCTTT	CASSSPGQNSVIAEAFF
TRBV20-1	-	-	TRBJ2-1	TGCAGTGCTCCTTCGCGGGAGCAGTTCTTC	CSAPSREQFF
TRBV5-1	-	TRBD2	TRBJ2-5	TGCGCCAGCAGCTTGGGGCGGGGGGAAAGCGAGACCCAGTACTTC	CASSLGRGESETQYF
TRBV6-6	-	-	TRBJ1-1	TGTGCCAGCAGTTACCTAATGACAGGGAACACTGAAGCTTTCTTT	CASSYLMTGNTEAFF
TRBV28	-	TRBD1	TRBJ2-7	TGTGCCAGCAGTCCTCCGGGACAGGGGCCCCGGGAGCAGTACTTC	CASSPPGQGPREQYF
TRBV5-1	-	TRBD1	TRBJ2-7	TGCGCCAGCAGCTCTACGGGACAGGGACTCGAGCAGTACTTC	CASSSTGQGLEQYF
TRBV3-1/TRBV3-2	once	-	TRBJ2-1	TGTGCCAGCAGCCAAGATAATATTGAGCAGTTCTTC	CASSQDNIEQFF
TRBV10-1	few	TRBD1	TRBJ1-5	TGCGCCAGCAGTGAATCACAGGGGGTAGATCAGCCCCAGCATTTT	CASSESQGVDQPQHF
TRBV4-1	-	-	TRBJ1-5	TGCGCCAGCAGCCAAGAGGACCCACAGGGTGGAAGCAATCAGCCCCAGCATTTT	CASSQEDPQGGSNQPQHF
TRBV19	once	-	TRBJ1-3	TGTGCCAGTAGCTCTGGGACTGGCATCTCTGGAAACACCATATATTTT	CASSSGTGISGNTIYF
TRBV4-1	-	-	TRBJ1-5	TGCGCCAGCAGCCAAGAGACAGCCTTTATGGGTGATAGCAATCAGCCCCAGCATTTT	CASSQETAFMGDSNQPQHF
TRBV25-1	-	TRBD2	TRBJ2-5	TGTGCCAGCAGTTTAGCGGGGGTCCAAGAGACCCAGTACTTC	CASSLAGVQETQYF
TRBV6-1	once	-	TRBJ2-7	TGTGCCAGCAGTGAACTAGGCGGCACCCCCTACGAGCAGTACTTC	CASSELGGTPYEQYF
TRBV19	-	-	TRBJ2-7	TGTGCCAGTAGTACGCTACTAGGAATGAGCTCCTACGAGCAGTACTTC	CASSTLLGMSSYEQYF
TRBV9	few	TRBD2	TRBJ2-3	TGTGCCAGCGGGAGCGGGGGGGCCAGAGATACGCAGTATTTT	CASGSGGARDTQYF
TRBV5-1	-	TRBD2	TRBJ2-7	TGCGCCAGCAGCACTAGCGGGGGTTTGAACGAGCAGTACTTC	CASSTSGGLNEQYF
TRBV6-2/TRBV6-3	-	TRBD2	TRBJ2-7	TGTGCCAGCAGTTACTCGACAGCGGGGCACCCCTACGAGCAGTACTTC	CASSYSTAGHPYEQYF
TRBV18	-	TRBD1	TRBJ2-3	TGTGCCAGCTCACCATATGGGACAGGGGACACAGATACGCAGTATTTT	CASSPYGTGDTDTQYF
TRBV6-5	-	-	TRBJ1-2	TGTGCCAGCAGTTACGACAGGTTCAATGGCTACACCTTC	CASSYDRFNGYTF
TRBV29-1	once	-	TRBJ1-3	TGCAGCGTTAACCTTCCCCGGGACTCTGGAAACACCATATATTTT	CSVNLPRDSGNTIYF
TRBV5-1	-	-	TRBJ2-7	TGCGCCAACCTTACGGGGAACCCCTACGAGCAGTACTTC	CANLTGNPYEQYF
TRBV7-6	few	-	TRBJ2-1	TGTGCCAGCAGCATCACAGGTTTTAGGAGTAATGAGCAGTTCTTC	CASSITGFRSNEQFF
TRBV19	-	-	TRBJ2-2	TGTGCCAGTAGTATAAGGCAGGGGGGCGACACCGGGGAGCTGTTTTTT	CASSIRQGGDTGELFF
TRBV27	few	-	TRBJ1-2	TGTGCCAGCAGTTTATGGCGACAGGTCGATCACTATGGCTACACCTTC	CASSLWRQVDHYGYTF
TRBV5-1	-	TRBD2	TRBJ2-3	TGCGCCAGCAGCTTGACAGCGGGGAGCACAGATACGCAGTATTTT	CASSLTAGSTDTQYF
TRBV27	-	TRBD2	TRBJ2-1	TGTGCCAGCAGCCTCAGGACTAGCGGACGCAATGAGCAGTTCTTC	CASSLRTSGRNEQFF
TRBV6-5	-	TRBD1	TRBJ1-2	TGTGCCAGCAGTTACCGGGACAGGGGATATGGCTACACCTTC	CASSYRDRGYGYTF
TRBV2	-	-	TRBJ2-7	TGTGCCAGCAGGGGGGACGGGGGAAACGAGCAGTACTTC	CASRGDGGNEQYF
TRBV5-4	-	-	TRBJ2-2	TGTGCCAGCACCCCCCCGGGGGCGAACACCGGGGAGCTGTTTTTT	CASTPPGANTGELFF
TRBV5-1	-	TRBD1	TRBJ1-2	TGCGCCAGCAGCGTGGACAGGGGATCCTTATATGGCTACACCTTC	CASSVDRGSLYGYTF
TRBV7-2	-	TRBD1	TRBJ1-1	TGTGCCAGCAGCCAACCGGACAGGGCTCTCGTCTTT	CASSQPDRALVF
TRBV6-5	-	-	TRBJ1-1	TGTGCCAGCAGTTATCGGGGGGCGGTAGGCGCTTTCTTT	CASSYRGAVGAFF
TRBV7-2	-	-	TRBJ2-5	TGTGCCAGCAGCTCATCAGGGGTGTGGGAGACCCAGTACTTC	CASSSSGVWETQYF
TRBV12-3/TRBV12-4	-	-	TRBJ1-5	TGTGCCAGCAGTTTAACAGGTCAGACCCAGCATTTT	CASSLTGQTQHF
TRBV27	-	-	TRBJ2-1	TGTGCCAGCAGTTTCTTGACAGGTTACAATGAGCAGTTCTTC	CASSFLTGYNEQFF
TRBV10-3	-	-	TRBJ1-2	TGTGCCATCAGTGAGCCCGTTGAGGGCGATGGCTACACCTTC	CAISEPVEGDGYTF
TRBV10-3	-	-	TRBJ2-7	TGTGCCATCAGACCCGGGACAACCTACGAGCAGTACTTC	CAIRPGTTYEQYF
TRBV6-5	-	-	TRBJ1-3	TGTGCCAGCAGGCCGGGGATTCACTCTGGAAACACCATATATTTT	CASRPGIHSGNTIYF
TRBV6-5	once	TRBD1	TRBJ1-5	TGTGCCAGCAGTCGGACAGGGGGCAATCAGCCCCAGCATTTT	CASSRTGGNQPQHF
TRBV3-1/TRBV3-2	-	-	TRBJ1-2	TGTGCCAGCACCGACACCAACTATGGCTACACCTTC	CASTDTNYGYTF
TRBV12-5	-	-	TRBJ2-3	TGTGCTAGTGGTTTGATCACGGGTCCCCTCACAGATACGCAGTATTTT	CASGLITGPLTDTQYF